Presented here are 15 T cell receptor beta chains from one specimen sequenced in a study of OX40 agonist ivuxolimab in advanced cancers. TCRdb keeps only in-frame clones here, not all; method: immunoSEQ multiplex PCR. The table lists just over 40,000 clones, 80% to 90% of them singletons. Sequenced material: CD4+ or CD8+ T cells sorted from blood, taken in a trial of the OX40 agonist ivuxolimab. These receptors originate from an adult with an advanced solid tumor such as melanoma, head and neck, liver or kidney cancer.

For the CDR3, the DNA is TGTGCCTCCGGGGGGAATCAGCCCCAGCATTTT. Its protein product is CASGGNQPQHF. The V gene is TRBV6-5, the J gene TRBJ1-5, with D possibly being TRBD1 (5 bases). CDR3 size: 11 residues. Germline CDR1 MNHEY, CDR2 SVGAGI. Between the trimmed V and J ends, which lost 11 bases and 4 bases, there was a span of 9 bases.

The V and J genes are TRBV7-9 and TRBJ1-2; D not resolved. Deletions cut 1 base from V and 3 bases from J, with 9 bases between. The CDR3 is 14 amino acids. From germline, CDR1 is SEHNR and CDR2 FQNEAQ (reference sequence). For the CDR3, the DNA is TGTGCCAGCAGCTTAGGGCCTAGCCACTATGGCTACACCTTC. It specifies CASSLGPSHYGYTF.

This chain links TRBV19 with TRBJ2-7; 8 bases are a match to TRBD1. The length of the CDR3 is 15 residues. The V gene's germline CDR1 is LNHDA and CDR2 SQIVND (reference sequence). J gave up 2 bases and V 4 bases, and 7 bases lay outside the gene matches. CDR3: CASSSAGTGTYEQYF. As DNA, the CDR3 is TGTGCCAGTAGTAGCGCCGGGACAGGCACCTACGAGCAGTACTTC.

CDR3 sequence reads: CASSLAPSGTYEQYF. DNA for the CDR3: TGTGCCAGCAGCTTAGCGCCTAGCGGGACCTACGAGCAGTACTTC. This rearrangement joins TRBV7-9 to TRBJ2-7, with 9 bases fitting TRBD2. CDR3 size: 15 residues. Per the germline V gene, CDR1 is SEHNR and CDR2 is FQNEAQ (reference sequence). With V trimmed by 0 bases and J by 2 bases, 2 bases remained unmatched.

This chain's CDR3 is CASSHKAPSYRRNIQYF. The CDR3 nucleotides are TGTGCCAGCAGCCACAAGGCCCCGTCCTACAGGCGGAACATTCAGTACTTC. The rearrangement joins TRBV27 to TRBJ2-4, with a weak D call TRBD1 (5 bases). The germline V and J ends were trimmed by 6 bases and 7 bases, with 25 bases remaining between them. The CDR3 totals 17 residues. Germline loops: CDR1 MNHEY, CDR2 SMNVEV (reference sequence).

Turning to this clone: Additional DNA sequences in this sample encode the identical CDR3. The V gene is TRBV27, the J gene TRBJ2-7; 8 nucleotides line up with TRBD1. Germline V gene data show CDR1 as MNHEY and CDR2 as SMNVEV (reference sequence). V lost 2 bases and J lost 3; bases outside the gene matches: 3. This CDR3 is built from 14 residues. The CDR3 bases are TGTGCCAGCAGTTTAAGGGACAGGAGCTACGAGCAGTACTTC. This codes for CASSLRDRSYEQYF.

The chain links TRBV7-9 to TRBJ1-5, with TRBD1 matching over 8 bases. Germline-derived CDR1 and CDR2 are SEHNR and FQNEAQ (reference sequence). Germline trimming cut 6 bases from V and 2 bases from J; bases unmatched to any gene: 12. The CDR3 extends over 17 amino acids. The CDR3 nucleotides are TGTGCCAGCAGATCTGGACAGGGAACTTATGGCAATCAGCCCCAGCATTTT. This translates into CASRSGQGTYGNQPQHF. The full variable domain, with the rest looked up from reference TRBV7-9 and TRBJ1-5, is DTGVSQNPRHKITKRGQNVTFRCDPISEHNRLYWYRQTLGQGPEFLTYFQNEAQLEKSRLLSDRFSAERPKGSFSTLEIQRTEQGDSAMYLCASRSGQGTYGNQPQHFGDGTRLSIL.

V and J are TRBV19 and TRBJ2-1; D remains ambiguous. The germline V gene has CDR1 LNHDA and CDR2 SQIVND (reference sequence). V lost 5 bases, J lost 0 bases, and 11 bases lay in between. The CDR3 consists of 15 residues. CDR3 sequence (DNA): TGTGCCAGTAGTTACCGGATCAGCTCCTACAATGAGCAGTTCTTC. Its translation is CASSYRISSYNEQFF.

The gene calls are TRBV15 and TRBJ2-1, with 10 positions matching TRBD2. The CDR3 contains 20 residues. CDR1 LNHNV and CDR2 YYDKDF come from the germline V gene (reference sequence). Losses at the gene ends were 5 bases for V and 3 bases for J; bases not matched to a gene: 19. This CDR3 is CATSGPPGLARYKSYNEQFF. CDR3 sequence (DNA): TGTGCCACCAGCGGCCCTCCGGGACTAGCGCGATACAAAAGCTACAATGAGCAGTTCTTC.

The chain links TRBV29-1 to TRBJ2-1; D is uncertain. This CDR3 contains 12 residues. The V gene's germline CDR1 is SQVTM and CDR2 ANQGSEA. Trimming cost V 0 bases and J 9 bases, with 9 bases left between them. For the CDR3, the DNA is TGCAGCGTTGAAGAGAGACACGTTGAGCAGTTCTTC. Translated: CSVEERHVEQFF.

This rearrangement joins TRBV30 to TRBJ1-2; no definite D call. V was cut by 0 bases and J by 0 bases, with 8 bases left in between. This CDR3 contains 14 residues. Germline assignment: CDR1 GTSNPN and CDR2 SVGIG (reference sequence). Written as DNA, the CDR3 is TGTGCCTGGAGTGTATCTGTAGCTAACTATGGCTACACCTTC. It encodes CAWSVSVANYGYTF.

The rearrangement joins TRBV13 to TRBJ1-1; the match to TRBD1 covers 7 bases. The germline gives CDR1 PRHDT, CDR2 FYEKMQ (reference sequence). The J segment lost 4 bases and the V segment lost 5 bases, leaving 7 bases of the junction unmatched. This CDR3 comprises 14 residues. The DNA of the CDR3 is TGTGCCAGCAGCGAACCGGACAGGCTCACTGAAGCTTTCTTT. This sequence encodes CASSEPDRLTEAFF.

The J gene is TRBJ1-1, the V gene TRBV27, with 7 bases fitting TRBD1. V was pared by 6 bases and J by 4 bases, with 8 bases of the junction left unmatched. The CDR3 contains 14 residues. Germline V lookup: CDR1 MNHEY, CDR2 SMNVEV (reference sequence). Written as DNA, the CDR3 is TGTGCCAGCAGCGAAATACAGGGGTTCACTGAAGCTTTCTTT. Amino acids: CASSEIQGFTEAFF.

The V and J genes are TRBV7-6 and TRBJ1-4; perhaps TRBD1 as D (5 bases). V lost 0 bases and J 6 bases, leaving 17 bases between the germline ends. Germline CDR1 and CDR2: SGHVS and FNYEAQ. This CDR3 has 17 amino acids. The CDR3 DNA is TGTGCCAGCAGCTTAGCGCAGGCGGGCAGGGACGATGAAAAACTGTTTTTT. Translating it yields CASSLAQAGRDDEKLFF.

The rearrangement links TRBV28 to TRBJ2-5; D gene unclear. The V end lost 6 bases, the J end lost 1 base, and 12 bases lay between the germline ends. The CDR3 is made up of 14 amino acids. Germline loops: CDR1 MDHEN, CDR2 SYDVKM. This CDR3 reads CASRPQLSQETQYF. CDR3 nucleotides: TGTGCCAGCAGACCGCAACTCTCCCAAGAGACCCAGTACTTC.